One and the same sample provided the 27 T cell receptor beta chains below, sequenced in a study of T-cell memory formation after mild COVID-19. TCRdb ran MiXCR on the 5' RACE reads and lists one entry per CDR3 protein. This table holds tens of thousands of distinct CDR3 sequences, over 11% found once. The sequenced material came from PBMCs or a T cell subset sorted from them (not recorded which). The receptor set was obtained from an adult woman who had mild COVID-19 (a few samples of this study predate the infection). Cell type and time point are not known.

This clonotype came up a few times. The chain recombines TRBV6-2 or TRBV6-3 with TRBJ2-5; 9 bases are a match to TRBD1. V dropped 5 bases and J dropped 5; count of bases not matched to a gene: 9. The CDR3 totals 15 residues. In germline, CDR1 is MNHEY, CDR2 SVGEGT. CDR3: CASSDRTGAEETQYF. CDR3 DNA sequence: TGTGCCAGCAGTGACCGGACAGGGGCGGAGGAGACCCAGTACTTC.

There are a few counts of this clonotype. As DNA, the CDR3 is TGTGCCAGCAGCCGATTGACCGGTTACAATGAGCAGTTCTTC. Its translation is CASSRLTGYNEQFF. The chain uses TRBV12-3 or TRBV12-4 and TRBJ2-1; no clear D gene. Trimming took off 6 bases at V and 4 bases at J, with 13 bases between the two ends. The CDR3 extends over 14 amino acids.

This clonotype has just a few counts. This chain links TRBV7-3 with TRBJ1-1; D is undetermined. V was clipped by 0 bases and J by 1 base, with 12 bases between them. The CDR3 has 16 residues. The germline V gene encodes CDR1 SGHTA and CDR2 FQGTGA. This chain's CDR3 is CASSLTGPLANTEAFF. The CDR3 DNA reads TGTGCCAGCAGCTTAACTGGGCCGTTGGCGAACACTGAAGCTTTCTTT.

This clonotype has a count of ten or more. The rearrangement joins TRBV12-5 to TRBJ2-7, with 12 bases lining up with TRBD2. The germline V gene has CDR1 LGHNT and CDR2 FRNRAP. Germline trimming cut 1 base from V and 7 bases from J; bases unmatched to any gene: 5. The length of the CDR3 is 15 residues. The CDR3 nucleotides read TGTGCTAGTGGTTTGGGACTAGCGGGAGCCGGTGAGCAGTACTTC. Translated: CASGLGLAGAGEQYF.

This clonotype has only a few counts. The chain employs TRBV28 and TRBJ2-1; tentatively, D is TRBD2 (5 bases). CDR1 is MDHEN and CDR2 is SYDVKM in the germline V gene. Trimming removed 6 bases at V and 4 bases at J, with 13 bases between. CDR3 length equals 14 residues. CDR3 coding DNA: TGTGCCAGCAGCCCGAGGGATAGATACAATGAGCAGTTCTTC. Protein product: CASSPRDRYNEQFF.

This chain connects TRBV4-2 to TRBJ2-1, with 10 bases aligning to TRBD2. This CDR3 has 17 residues. The germline CDR1 and CDR2 sequences are LGHNA and YNFKEQ. V dropped 2 bases and J dropped 9; count of bases not matched to a gene: 13. The CDR3, as DNA: TGTGCCAGCAGCCAACTCGGGCTAGCGGGAGCTGAAGGTGAGCAGTTCTTC. Translating it yields CASSQLGLAGAEGEQFF.

In this sample, this clonotype turned up a few times. The chain uses TRBV6-1 and TRBJ2-7, with D perhaps matching TRBD1 (7 bases). From germline, CDR1 is MNHNS and CDR2 SASEGT. This CDR3 has 15 amino acids. Trimming removed 7 bases from V and 1 base from J, with 17 bases in between. The CDR3 bases are TGTGCCAGCATCCCGGACAGGACTACGTCCTACGAGCAGTACTTC. Protein: CASIPDRTTSYEQYF.

This clonotype is a singleton in its sample. This chain uses TRBV7-9 with TRBJ1-1; D is unresolved. The CDR3 has 14 amino acids. The germline gives CDR1 SEHNR, CDR2 FQNEAQ (reference sequence). The V end was cut by 0 bases, the J end by 4 bases, with 9 bases between. In DNA, the CDR3 is TGTGCCAGCAGCTTAGCCGCTCACCTCACTGAAGCTTTCTTT. This sequence encodes CASSLAAHLTEAFF.

This clonotype appeared a few times. The chain links TRBV30 to TRBJ1-1; 8 bases match TRBD1. V trimming: 5 bases; J trimming: 7 bases; junction bases outside the gene matches: 12. The CDR3 spans 14 residues. Germline assignment: CDR1 GTSNPN and CDR2 SVGIG (reference sequence). CDR3 nucleotide sequence: TGTGCCTGGGAAAGGGACAGGAGGGACCTTGAAGCTTTCTTT. Protein sequence: CAWERDRRDLEAFF.

In this sample, this clonotype turned up a few times. The chain joins TRBV15 to TRBJ2-1, with 8 bases matching TRBD2. Germline CDR1 is LNHNV and CDR2 is YYDKDF (reference sequence). V lost 5 bases, J lost 5 bases, and 2 bases stayed unmatched. The CDR3 sequence is 13 residues long. CDR3 sequence: CATSLSGNNEQFF. Written as DNA, the CDR3 is TGTGCCACCAGCCTTAGCGGGAACAATGAGCAGTTCTTC.

This clonotype was counted between two and nine times. The chain uses TRBV6-5 and TRBJ2-2, with D possibly TRBD2 on 5 matching bases. The CDR3 is made up of 15 amino acids. The germline V gene encodes CDR1 MNHEY and CDR2 SVGAGI. V shed 0 bases and J shed 4 bases, with 9 bases lying between them. As DNA, the CDR3 is TGTGCCAGCAGTTACTCGGGCGGGTCCACCGGGGAGCTGTTTTTT. It encodes CASSYSGGSTGELFF.

V gene TRBV5-1 combines with J gene TRBJ2-7; 13 nucleotides match TRBD2. There are 21 residues in the CDR3. Trimming took 0 bases from V and 4 from J; bases not matched to a gene: 19. Germline CDR1 and CDR2: SGHRS and YFSETQ. The CDR3 protein is CASSLDGGTSGRAPSVYEQYF. CDR3 nucleotide sequence: TGCGCCAGCAGCTTGGATGGGGGCACTAGCGGGAGGGCCCCCTCTGTGTACGAGCAGTACTTC.

This clonotype was seen more than once but under ten times. This rearrangement joins TRBV29-1 to TRBJ2-1; D is undetermined. CDR3 length: 15 residues. V dropped 3 bases and J dropped 8 bases, with 20 bases sitting between them. The germline V gene has CDR1 SQVTM and CDR2 ANQGSEA. The CDR3 DNA is TGCAGCGTTGATATCTTCCCGCGCCTTGCAGATGAGCAGTTCTTC. Translated, it gives CSVDIFPRLADEQFF.

This clonotype has ten or more counts. The rearrangement joins TRBV5-1 to TRBJ2-7; 8 bases agree with TRBD1. This CDR3 has 17 amino acids. The V segment lost 2 bases and the J segment 2 bases; nucleotides outside the gene matches: 12. Germline V gene sequence: CDR1 SGHRS, CDR2 YFSETQ. This CDR3 reads CASSFIGLQGGTYEQYF. The DNA for the CDR3 is TGCGCCAGCAGCTTCATAGGTTTACAGGGGGGTACCTACGAGCAGTACTTC.

The rearrangement uses TRBV5-6 and TRBJ2-1, with TRBD1 matching over 10 bases. Germline assignment: CDR1 SGHDT and CDR2 YYEEEE. With V trimmed by 6 bases and J by 8 bases, 8 bases remained unmatched. This CDR3 region has 14 residues. CDR3 in DNA: TGTGCCAGCAACTCCCGGACAGGGGGGGATGAGCAGTTCTTC. Protein product: CASNSRTGGDEQFF.

V and J are TRBV7-9 and TRBJ1-5; D possibly corresponds to TRBD1 (5 bases). Germline assignment: CDR1 SEHNR and CDR2 FQNEAQ (reference sequence). Trimming took 0 bases from V and 1 from J, leaving 7 bases between them. The CDR3 is made up of 15 amino acids. This CDR3 is CASSLADRSNQPQHF. For the CDR3, the DNA is TGTGCCAGCAGCTTAGCTGACAGAAGCAATCAGCCCCAGCATTTT.

The chain employs TRBV5-1 and TRBJ1-1; 8 bases match TRBD1. J was trimmed by 3 bases and V by 4 bases; bases with no gene match: 8. The length of the CDR3 is 15 residues. Germline-derived CDR1 and CDR2 are SGHRS and YFSETQ. As DNA, the CDR3 is TGCGCCAGCAGCGAGGACAGGGAAGGGGACACTGAAGCTTTCTTT. Translated: CASSEDREGDTEAFF.

A remark on this clonotype: Mismatch with germline at one junction end may stem from a read error. The CDR3 DNA reads TGCGCCAGCAGTCAAGATCCGGAGTCGGATACGCAGTATTTT. It yields the protein CASSQDPESDTQYF. The V gene is TRBV4-3, the J gene TRBJ2-3; no reliable D call. The germline gives CDR1 LGHNA, CDR2 YSLEER. CDR3 length equals 14 residues.

The sample holds a few counts of this clonotype. The chain is built from TRBV20-1 and TRBJ2-3; 9 bases agree with TRBD2. The CDR3 is 15 amino acids. CDR1 DFQATT and CDR2 SNEGSKA come from the germline V gene (reference sequence). V trimming: 3 bases; J trimming: 2 bases; junction bases outside the gene matches: 6. As DNA, the CDR3 is TGCAGTGCTAGCGTTAGCGGGAGCTTCACAGATACGCAGTATTTT. Its translation: CSASVSGSFTDTQYF.

As for this clonotype: At one end, the junction sequence differs from germline, possibly due to a read error. The chain is built from TRBV29-1 and TRBJ1-2; 8 positions match TRBD1. This CDR3 is built from 11 residues. CDR1 is SQVTM and CDR2 is ANQGSEA in the germline V gene. The CDR3 DNA follows: TGCAGCGCCTGGACAGGGTCCTTTGTGCACTTC. Translation: CSAWTGSFVHF.

This clonotype came up a few times. The V call is TRBV3-1, the J call TRBJ2-2, with a weak D call TRBD2 (6 bases). The germline CDR1 and CDR2 sequences are LGHDT and YNNKEL (reference sequence). The length of the CDR3 is 19 residues. The V and J ends lost 0 bases and 6 bases respectively, with 23 bases between them. The CDR3 coding sequence is TGTGCCAGCAGCCAAGATCAGGGTAGCGGCCACACAAGGCCCGGGGAGCTGTTTTTT. It yields the protein CASSQDQGSGHTRPGELFF.

This clonotype was picked up a small number of times. This chain joins TRBV4-3 and TRBJ2-5, with D maybe TRBD2 (5 bases). The V gene lost 0 bases and the J gene lost 4 bases, with 15 bases spanning the gap. The CDR3 extends over 16 amino acids. Germline V gene data show CDR1 as LGHNA and CDR2 as YSLEER. CDR3 coding DNA: TGCGCCAGCAGCCAAGATCTTGCAGAGGGCCCAGAGACCCAGTACTTC. This translates into CASSQDLAEGPETQYF.

The CDR3 DNA follows: TGTGCCAGCAGCGTAGACGGAGATACGCAGTATTTT. It is translated as CASSVDGDTQYF. The chain joins TRBV7-2 to TRBJ2-3, with D unresolved. CDR3 length: 12 residues. V shed 5 bases and J shed 5 bases, with 8 bases lying between them. Germline V lookup: CDR1 SGHTA, CDR2 FQGNSA. Together with reference TRBV7-2 and TRBJ2-3, the CDR3 gives the full variable domain: GAGVSQSPSNKVTEKGKDVELRCDPISGHTALYWYRQSLGQGLEFLIYFQGNSAPDKSGLPSDRFSAERTGGSVSTLTIQRTQQEDSAVYLCASSVDGDTQYFGPGTRLTVL.

In its sample, this clonotype was seen a few times. The J gene is TRBJ2-7, the V gene TRBV6-1; TRBD2 matches at 15 bases. Germline-derived CDR1 and CDR2 are MNHNS and SASEGT. V trimming: 6 bases; J trimming: 0 bases; junction bases outside the gene matches: 3. The CDR3 covers 16 residues. CDR3 in amino acids: CASRGLAGGYSYEQYF. The CDR3 DNA is TGTGCCAGCAGAGGACTAGCGGGAGGGTACTCCTACGAGCAGTACTTC.

The CDR3 nucleotides read TGTGCCAGCAGCCTAGAGGGTTTGACCCTTCCCTACGAGCAGTACTTC. As protein: CASSLEGLTLPYEQYF. The chain uses TRBV7-6 and TRBJ2-7; tentative D call: TRBD2 (5 bases). The CDR3 has 16 amino acids. The V and J ends lost 5 bases and 2 bases respectively, with 19 bases between them. Per germline, CDR1 SGHVS and CDR2 FNYEAQ. Complete variable domain (other parts from reference TRBV7-6 and TRBJ2-7): GAGVSQSPRYKVTKRGQDVALRCDPISGHVSLYWYRQALGQGPEFLTYFNYEAQQDKSGLPNDRFSAERPEGSISTLTIQRTEQRDSAMYRCASSLEGLTLPYEQYFGPGTRLTVT.

This sequence joins TRBV12-3 or TRBV12-4 and TRBJ1-3, with D unclear. The CDR3 length is 15 residues. Trimming pared 6 bases from V and 0 bases from J, leaving 12 bases between. CDR3 sequence reads: CASRFLQSSGNTIYF. DNA for the CDR3: TGTGCCAGCAGATTCCTCCAAAGCTCTGGAAACACCATATATTTT.

This clonotype was recorded a few times. This chain uses TRBV24-1 with TRBJ2-1; 11 nucleotides match TRBD1. Germline V CDR1 and CDR2: KGHDR, SFDVKD. V lost 3 bases, J lost 0 bases, and 3 bases stayed unmatched. The CDR3 runs 17 residues. The chain's CDR3 is CATSDPGTGGSYNEQFF. CDR3 bases: TGTGCCACCAGTGATCCGGGGACAGGGGGCTCCTACAATGAGCAGTTCTTC.